The 12 T cell receptor beta chains in this list originate from one sample, sequenced in a study of T cell responses to AZD1222 COVID-19 vaccine. The data were produced by immunoSEQ multiplex PCR, yet TCRdb's version contains in-frame clones alone and is incomplete. The data contain about 150,000 clones, approximately 90% of them singletons. The sequences come from peripheral blood, collected on day 0 of AZD1222 vaccination. The receptor set was obtained from an adult in good health.

V and J are TRBV5-4 and TRBJ1-1; D is uncertain. The CDR3 contains 15 residues. Deletions cut 0 bases from V and 0 bases from J, with 9 bases between. The germline CDR1 and CDR2 sequences are SGHNT and YYREEE (reference sequence). As DNA, the CDR3 is TGTGCCAGCAGCTTGGGACGGGTCGTGAACACTGAAGCTTTCTTT. Protein product: CASSLGRVVNTEAFF.

The J gene is TRBJ2-7, the V gene TRBV19, with D uncertain. V was cut by 7 bases and J by 3 bases, with 22 bases left in between. Germline V gene data show CDR1 as LNHDA and CDR2 as SQIVND (reference sequence). The CDR3 has 16 amino acids. In nucleotides, the CDR3 is TGTGCCAGTATCACCACCTTAACGGTGGGGTGCTACGAGCAGTACTTC. This codes for CASITTLTVGCYEQYF.

V gene TRBV9 combines with J gene TRBJ2-7, with D unclear. CDR1 is SGDLS, CDR2 YYNGEE, per germline. CDR3 length: 13 residues. V shed 5 bases and J shed 0 bases, with 9 bases lying between them. The CDR3 here is CASSLFSSYEQYF. The DNA of the CDR3 is TGTGCCAGCAGTCTCTTCTCCTCCTACGAGCAGTACTTC.

The V and J genes are TRBV6-5 and TRBJ2-1, with unresolved D. CDR1 MNHEY and CDR2 SVGAGI come from the germline V gene. V was cut by 0 bases and J by 8 bases, with 11 bases left in between. The length of the CDR3 is 14 residues. CDR3 protein: CASSYSTAWDEQFF. The CDR3 DNA follows: TGTGCCAGCAGTTACTCGACTGCTTGGGATGAGCAGTTCTTC.

The chain uses TRBV27 and TRBJ1-4; D possibly corresponds to TRBD1 (6 bases). CDR1 and CDR2 (germline): MNHEY, SMNVEV (reference sequence). The CDR3 loop spans 14 amino acids. Trimming removed 4 bases at V and 3 bases at J, with 9 bases between. The CDR3 loop is CASSSYRANEKLFF. CDR3 nucleotide sequence: TGTGCCAGCAGTTCCTACAGGGCTAATGAAAAACTGTTTTTT.

This chain uses TRBV7-2 with TRBJ1-2; possibly TRBD1 for D (6 bases). CDR3 length: 17 amino acids. Germline-derived CDR1 and CDR2 are SGHTA and FQGNSA. V was clipped by 1 base and J by 5 bases, with 20 bases between them. In DNA form, the CDR3 reads TGTGCCAGCAGCTTAGAGGGTGGAGGCAGGGGATCATATGGCTACACCTTC. It encodes CASSLEGGGRGSYGYTF.

A note on this clone: This sample also contains other DNA sequences that code for the same CDR3. The rearrangement uses TRBV28 and TRBJ1-6; no definite D call. The germline V gene encodes CDR1 MDHEN and CDR2 SYDVKM. This CDR3 is built from 14 residues. Trimming stripped 1 base from V and 7 bases from J, with 8 bases between. CDR3: CASSLSGPNSPLHF. In DNA form, the CDR3 reads TGTGCCAGCAGTTTATCAGGTCCCAATTCACCCCTCCACTTT.

This chain links TRBV27 with TRBJ2-7; D uncertain. Trimming removed 2 bases at V and 7 bases at J, with 9 bases between. This CDR3 spans 12 amino acids. The germline V gene encodes CDR1 MNHEY and CDR2 SMNVEV (reference sequence). CDR3 DNA sequence: TGTGCCAGCAGTTTAAAGGTGTGGGAGCAGTACTTC. The encoded protein is CASSLKVWEQYF.

CDR3 sequence: CASSLGGLDQPQHF. The CDR3 region has the DNA TGCGCCAGCAGCTTGGGAGGGCTAGATCAGCCCCAGCATTTT. This rearrangement joins TRBV5-1 to TRBJ1-5; D not resolved. This CDR3 comprises 14 residues. The V gene's germline CDR1 is SGHRS and CDR2 YFSETQ. Trimming cost V 0 bases and J 5 bases, with 9 bases left between them.

This sequence joins TRBV5-4 and TRBJ2-7; perhaps TRBD2 as D (6 bases). CDR1 is SGHNT, CDR2 YYREEE, per germline (reference sequence). Trimming took off 6 bases at V and 5 bases at J, with 18 bases between the two ends. This CDR3 comprises 14 residues. CDR3 sequence reads: CASKEGPSSNEQYF. The CDR3 nucleotides are TGTGCCAGCAAGGAGGGCCCCAGTTCTAACGAGCAGTACTTC. Variable domain in full (rest from reference TRBV5-4 and TRBJ2-7): ETGVTQSPTHLIKTRGQQVTLRCSSQSGHNTVSWYQQALGQGPQFIFQYYREEENGRGNFPPRFSGLQFPNYSSELNVNALELDDSALYLCASKEGPSSNEQYFGPGTRLTVT.

This clone was observed a single time. The chain couples TRBV19 to TRBJ1-4; no definite D call. Trimming stripped 6 bases from V and 0 bases from J, with 11 bases between. The CDR3 runs to 15 residues. Per germline, CDR1 LNHDA and CDR2 SQIVND (reference sequence). CDR3 protein: CASRVSGTTNEKLFF. The CDR3, as DNA: TGTGCCAGTAGGGTTTCCGGGACAACTAATGAAAAACTGTTTTTT.

The chain is built from TRBV6-2 or TRBV6-3 and TRBJ2-7, with D tentatively TRBD1 (5 bases). V dropped 6 bases and J dropped 2 bases, with 17 bases sitting between them. The CDR3 sequence is 15 residues long. CDR1 and CDR2 (germline): MNHEY, SVGEGT. This chain's CDR3 is CASSQGAQGPYEQYF. In nucleotides, the CDR3 is TGTGCCAGCAGCCAAGGGGCCCAGGGCCCCTACGAGCAGTACTTC.